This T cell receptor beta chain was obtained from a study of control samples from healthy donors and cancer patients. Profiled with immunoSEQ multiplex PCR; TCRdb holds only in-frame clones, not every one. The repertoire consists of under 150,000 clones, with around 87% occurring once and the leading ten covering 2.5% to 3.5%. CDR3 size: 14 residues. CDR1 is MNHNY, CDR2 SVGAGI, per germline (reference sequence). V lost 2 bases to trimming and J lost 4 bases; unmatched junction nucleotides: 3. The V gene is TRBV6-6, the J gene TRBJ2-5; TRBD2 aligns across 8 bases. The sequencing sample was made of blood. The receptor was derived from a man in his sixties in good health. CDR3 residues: CASSYMTSVETQYF. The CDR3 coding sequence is TGTGCCAGCAGTTACATGACTAGCGTAGAGACCCAGTACTTC.